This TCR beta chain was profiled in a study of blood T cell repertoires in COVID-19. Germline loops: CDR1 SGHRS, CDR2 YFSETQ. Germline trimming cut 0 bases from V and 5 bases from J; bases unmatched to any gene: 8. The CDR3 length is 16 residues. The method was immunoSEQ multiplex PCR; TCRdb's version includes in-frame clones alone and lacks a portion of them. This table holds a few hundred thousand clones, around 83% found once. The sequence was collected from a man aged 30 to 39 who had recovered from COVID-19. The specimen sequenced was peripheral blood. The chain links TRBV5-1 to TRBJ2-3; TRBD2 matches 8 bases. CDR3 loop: CASSLVPGGAEDTQYF. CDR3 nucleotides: TGCGCCAGCAGCTTGGTCCCCGGGGGGGCGGAAGATACGCAGTATTTT.